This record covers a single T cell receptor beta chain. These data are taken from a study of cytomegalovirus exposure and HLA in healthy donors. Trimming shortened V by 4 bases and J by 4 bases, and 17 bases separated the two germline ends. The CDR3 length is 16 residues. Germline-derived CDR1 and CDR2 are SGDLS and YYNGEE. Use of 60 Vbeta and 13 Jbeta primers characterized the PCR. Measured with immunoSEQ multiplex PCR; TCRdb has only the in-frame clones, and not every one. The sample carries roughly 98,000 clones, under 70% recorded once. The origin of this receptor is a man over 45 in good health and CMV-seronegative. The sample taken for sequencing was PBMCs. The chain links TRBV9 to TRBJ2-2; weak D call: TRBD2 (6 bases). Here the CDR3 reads CASSFRTEGSTGELFF. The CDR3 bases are TGTGCCAGCAGCTTTAGAACGGAGGGGAGCACCGGGGAGCTGTTTTTT.